The present T cell receptor beta chain was sequenced within a study of neurological immune-mediated disorders. Study as a whole: Relapsing-remitting patients made up 31 of the 34 multiple sclerosis patients, and secondary progressive patients made up 3.

2 million unsorted PBMCs were stored in RNAlater at -80 °C before RNA extraction. TCRdb recomputed calls from the 5' RACE reads with MiXCR, one row per CDR3 protein. The sample contains more than 20,000 distinct CDR3 sequences, 2% to 2.5% of which appear only once. This clonotype turned up a few times. The antigen is undetermined. It is likely a read error, because the conserved phenylalanine at the end of the CDR3 is missing. The CDR3 has 13 residues. V dropped 2 bases and J dropped 4 bases, with 10 bases sitting between them. The germline V gene has CDR1 SGHDT and CDR2 YYEEEE. Overall study results and limits: The study found no CDR3 amino acid sequences shared by expanded clones across subjects, suggesting private repertoires in all groups. One related-CDR3 cluster, found by phylogenetic grouping, held repertoires of 18 of 34 multiple sclerosis patients and is a possible signature.

The gene calls are TRBV5-6 and TRBJ2-7; tentatively, D is TRBD1 (6 bases). The sample consisted of PBMCs. The sequence derives from a woman aged 45-59 years with multiple sclerosis. The CDR3 region has the DNA TGTGCCAGCAGCTTCCCGACAGGTTACGAGCAGTACTGC. Translation gives CASSFPTGYEQYC.